These 16 T cell receptor beta chains were all obtained from the same sample, sequenced in a study of metastatic and nonmetastatic thyroid tumors. Before thyroid surgery, none of the patients had received any treatment. TCRdb reprocessed the PCR reads via MiXCR. The sample holds roughly 57,000 clones, 20% seen once. Input material: blood. The source of these receptors is a female donor with papillary thyroid cancer or a benign thyroid nodule (not recorded which). Some clones in this sample may be carry-over from other donors' samples.

The chain uses TRBV4-1 and TRBJ2-1; D gene ambiguous. V lost 0 bases, J lost 7 bases, and 19 bases lay in between. The germline V gene encodes CDR1 MGHRA and CDR2 YSYEKL. The CDR3 covers 17 residues. The CDR3 bases are TGCGCCAGCAGCCAAGATTCCCGATTAGAGCTCCTAAATGAGCAGTTCTTC. Translation gives CASSQDSRLELLNEQFF.

This clone was detected many times. V and J are TRBV3-1 and TRBJ2-7, with 8 bases fitting TRBD2. The germline gives CDR1 LGHDT, CDR2 YNNKEL (reference sequence). Trimming took 4 bases from V and 2 from J; bases not matched to a gene: 16. This CDR3 has 18 residues. CDR3: CASSRKLLAALLPYEQYF. As DNA, the CDR3 is TGTGCCAGCAGCCGGAAACTACTAGCGGCCCTCCTGCCCTACGAGCAGTACTTC.

This clone was counted ten times or more. The chain links TRBV12-3 or TRBV12-4 to TRBJ1-5; D call uncertain. V lost 3 bases and J 2 bases, leaving 5 bases between the germline ends. The CDR3 totals 13 residues. CDR3 sequence: CASSFAGNQPQHF. In DNA, the CDR3 is TGTGCCAGCAGTTTCGCAGGCAATCAGCCCCAGCATTTT.

In its sample, this clone was seen many times. The chain uses TRBV14 and TRBJ2-4; D not certain. Trimming took 0 bases from V and 4 from J, leaving 13 bases between them. The CDR3 has 16 amino acids. CDR1 and CDR2 (germline): SGHDN, FVKESK. The CDR3 here is CASSQDGTIGKNIQYF. CDR3 coding DNA: TGTGCCAGCAGCCAAGATGGAACAATTGGAAAAAACATTCAGTACTTC.

The chain is built from TRBV2 and TRBJ1-1, with D unresolved. Germline CDR1 is SNHLY and CDR2 is FYNNEI. The CDR3 sequence is 14 residues long. V lost 6 bases to trimming and J lost 13 bases, with 24 bases between them. CDR3 nucleotide sequence: TGTGCCAGCAGGGCGGGAAAGATGAACACTGATGATTTCTTT. Translated: CASRAGKMNTDDFF.

A note on this clone: This is likely a read error, given that the CDR3 carries no conserved phenylalanine or tryptophan at its end. The genes are TRBV20-1 and TRBJ2-7, with 7 positions matching TRBD1. Per germline, CDR1 DFQATT and CDR2 SNEGSKA (reference sequence). This CDR3 contains 14 residues. Trimming cost V 6 bases and J 6 bases; bases outside gene matches: 14. This CDR3 reads CSAGPGTVLSEQYL. In DNA, the CDR3 is TGCAGTGCGGGACCCGGGACAGTGCTATCCGAGCAGTACCTC.

This clone has a count of ten or more. Distinct nucleotide sequences in the sample also encode this CDR3. The chain employs TRBV5-8 and TRBJ2-3; 7 nucleotides match TRBD1. This CDR3 has 14 amino acids. Germline trimming cut 5 bases from V and 1 base from J; bases unmatched to any gene: 4. Germline assignment: CDR1 SGHTS and CDR2 YDEGEE. This CDR3 reads CASRTGRGTDTQYF. CDR3 DNA sequence: TGTGCCAGCAGGACAGGGAGAGGCACAGATACGCAGTATTTT.

This clone is classed as medium-sized. This chain links TRBV24-1 with TRBJ1-5, with TRBD1 as a possible D gene (5 bases). The germline V gene encodes CDR1 KGHDR and CDR2 SFDVKD. V lost 2 bases and J 3 bases, leaving 16 bases between the germline ends. This CDR3 has 17 residues. CDR3 amino acids: CATSDSRSGGSNQPQHF. The CDR3 DNA sequence: TGTGCCACCAGTGATTCGCGGTCGGGGGGATCCAATCAGCCCCAGCATTTT.

This clone was recorded many times. This chain joins TRBV5-1 and TRBJ1-2; D perhaps matches TRBD1 (6 bases). Per the germline V gene, CDR1 is SGHRS and CDR2 is YFSETQ. Trimming cost V 4 bases and J 4 bases, with 11 bases left between them. This CDR3 has 13 amino acids. The CDR3 protein is CASSPDSFYGYTF. The DNA for the CDR3 is TGCGCCAGCAGCCCGGACAGCTTCTATGGCTACACCTTC.

This clone was seen at least ten times. The rearrangement joins TRBV5-4 to TRBJ2-1; D not certain. The CDR3 covers 13 residues. Trimming took 4 bases from V and 0 from J, leaving 5 bases between them. CDR1 and CDR2 (germline): SGHNT, YYREEE (reference sequence). The CDR3 nucleotides are TGTGCCAGCAGCGCGTACTCCTACAATGAGCAGTTCTTC. It is translated as CASSAYSYNEQFF.

This clone was seen ten or more times. This chain joins TRBV6-2 or TRBV6-3 and TRBJ2-3, with TRBD2 identical over 9 bases. J gave up 4 bases and V 6 bases, and 11 bases lay outside the gene matches. This CDR3 comprises 16 residues. CDR1 is MNHEY and CDR2 is SVGEGT in the germline V gene. This chain's CDR3 is CASSLRGGRVADTQYF. CDR3 nucleotides: TGTGCCAGCAGCCTCCGGGGCGGGAGGGTGGCAGATACGCAGTATTTT.

This clone was picked up many times. The rearrangement links TRBV18 to TRBJ2-1, with D hard to call. Germline V lookup: CDR1 KGHSH, CDR2 LQKENI. The CDR3 consists of 15 residues. Deletions cut 0 bases from V and 0 bases from J, with 6 bases between. The CDR3 spells CASSPPQNSYNEQFF. CDR3 in DNA: TGTGCCAGCTCACCACCACAGAACTCCTACAATGAGCAGTTCTTC.

This clone was counted at least ten times. This sequence joins TRBV27 and TRBJ2-7; possibly TRBD1 for D (6 bases). This CDR3 comprises 14 residues. V lost 2 bases to trimming and J lost 0 bases, with 8 bases between them. The V gene's germline CDR1 is MNHEY and CDR2 SMNVEV (reference sequence). CDR3 sequence (DNA): TGTGCCAGCAGTTTAACGGACAGCTCCTACGAGCAGTACTTC. Protein sequence: CASSLTDSSYEQYF.

In this sample, this clone turned up many times. The chain is built from TRBV4-2 and TRBJ2-7; D remains ambiguous. The CDR3 consists of 14 residues. Deletions cut 2 bases from V and 3 bases from J, with 11 bases between. CDR1 LGHNA and CDR2 YNFKEQ come from the germline V gene. The CDR3: CASSQIDGDYEQYF. CDR3 bases: TGTGCCAGCAGCCAAATTGATGGAGACTACGAGCAGTACTTC.

This clone was recorded many times. The chain combines TRBV19 with TRBJ2-7; no reliable D call. CDR1 is LNHDA, CDR2 SQIVND, per germline (reference sequence). CDR3 size: 13 residues. V dropped 5 bases and J dropped 0 bases, with 8 bases sitting between them. CDR3 in amino acids: CASSRTDSYEQYF. As DNA, the CDR3 is TGTGCCAGTAGTCGGACGGACTCCTACGAGCAGTACTTC.

This clone was seen only a few times. V gene TRBV6-2 or TRBV6-3 combines with J gene TRBJ2-7; TRBD1 might be the D (5 bases). Trimming stripped 2 bases from V and 3 bases from J, with 8 bases between. Germline V gene sequence: CDR1 MNHEY, CDR2 SVGEGT. The CDR3 totals 13 residues. The CDR3, as DNA: TGTGCCAGCAGTTACGCCGACAGCTACGAGCAGTACTTC. This encodes CASSYADSYEQYF.